Sequencing of this T cell receptor (beta chain) was carried out in a study of PD-L1 blockade in urothelial cancer. Study in general: Individuals in the cohort had been given 0 to 3 earlier chemotherapy regimens. Blood was evaluated 3 weeks (second dose) and 6 weeks after therapy began.

Using immunoSEQ multiplex PCR, the repertoire was profiled, and TCRdb retains in-frame clones only, with some absent. Of around 62,000 clones detected, about 88% appear once; the ten largest clones hold 11%. The sample's time point: peripheral blood 6 weeks after treatment start. Patients' cancers were locally advanced or metastatic urothelial carcinomas. Every patient provided from 1 to 8 samples, collected pretreatment and on-treatment. Germline assignment: CDR1 SGHTS and CDR2 YDEGEE. This CDR3 comprises 13 residues. The junction had 1 base not matched to a gene; V was cut back by 4 bases and J by 3 bases.

This clonotype was obtained from a man aged 60 to 75 with urothelial cancer. The V and J genes are TRBV5-8 and TRBJ2-5; 9 nucleotides align to TRBD1. The specimen was PBMCs, collected around atezolizumab (anti-PD-L1) treatment. As DNA, the CDR3 is TGTGCCAGCAGCCGGGACAGGGAAGAGACCCAGTACTTC. Its protein product is CASSRDREETQYF.